This TCR beta chain was found in a study of cytomegalovirus exposure and HLA in healthy donors. Amplification used 60 Vbeta primers and 13 Jbeta primers. Profiled with immunoSEQ multiplex PCR; TCRdb holds only in-frame clones, not every one. The table shows roughly 110,000 clones, with about 84% occurring only once. Regarding the study as a whole: In an earlier analysis, most TCR beta V segments were productive about 87% or about 30% of the time.

About this clone: Its antigen is undetermined.

The sequenced sample consisted of PBMCs. The clonotype comes from a man aged 30-40 years in good health and CMV-seronegative.

The CDR3 sequence is CASSLPTSGRSNEQFF. The DNA for the CDR3 is TGCGCCAGCAGCTTACCGACTAGCGGGAGAAGTAATGAGCAGTTCTTC. The rearrangement uses TRBV5-1 and TRBJ2-1; 12 bases fit TRBD2. The CDR3 totals 16 residues. Germline CDR1 is SGHRS and CDR2 is YFSETQ. Trimming at V came to 2 bases and at J to 7 bases, leaving 7 bases not matched to a gene.